This TCR beta chain is from a study of T cell repertoires in cytomegalovirus infection. This clonotype was recorded at least ten times. The antigen is unknown. Germline V lookup: CDR1 SGHDT, CDR2 YYEEEE. Trimming stripped 0 bases from V and 7 bases from J, with 10 bases between. This CDR3 has 13 amino acids. Findings of the study overall: Cumulative frequency (of public TCR beta family members) identified carriers of CMV plus the relevant HLA.

One entry per CDR3 protein results from TCRdb running MiXCR on the reads. The sample includes 350,000 to 500,000 distinct CDR3 sequences, 30% to 40% of them seen just once. This chain links TRBV5-6 with TRBJ1-2; D is possibly TRBD1 (5 bases). Sequencing used PBMCs. This clonotype originated in a human donor in good health (CMV status not recorded). Some clones in this sample may be carry-over from other donors' samples. The CDR3 protein is CASSLGPGGGYTF. The CDR3 DNA reads as TGTGCCAGCAGCTTGGGTCCGGGGGGTGGCTACACCTTC.